The rows below give T cell receptor beta chains drawn from one sample of a study of blood T cell repertoires in COVID-19. Only in-frame clones appear in the TCRdb table, and some are missing; sequencing was by immunoSEQ multiplex PCR. Altogether about 81,000 clones are present, around 91% being singletons, with the ten largest covering 1.5% to 2%. Sequenced input: peripheral blood. Receptors originate from a woman aged 45-65 years in a cohort sampled during active COVID-19. The CDR3 runs from the conserved cysteine through the conserved F or W. A D gene is named only where the DNA matches it firmly. Where a row states a size, it is once, few, many or the class of an expanded clone; other rows omit it.

J gene | D gene | clone size | V gene | CDR3 DNA | CDR3 protein
TRBJ1-6 | TRBD1 | . | TRBV11-3 | TGTGCCAGCAGCTTAGAAGGGGGCGGATCACCCCTCCACTTT | CASSLEGGGSPLHF
TRBJ1-4 | TRBD1 | once | TRBV6-5 | TGTGCCAGCAGCGCCAATCAGGGGGATATTGAAAAACTGTTTTTT | CASSANQGDIEKLFF
TRBJ2-3 | . | . | TRBV15 | TGTGCCACCAGCACGCCGACGGGCAGGGGCAGCACAGATACGCAGTATTTT | CATSTPTGRGSTDTQYF
TRBJ1-2 | . | . | TRBV6-5 | TGTGCCAGCAGTTCAAAAGGCCGGGGTAGCTACACCTTC | CASSSKGRGSYTF
TRBJ1-6 | TRBD1 | . | TRBV2 | TGTGCCAGCAGACACGACAGGGCTGATAATTCACCCCTCCACTTT | CASRHDRADNSPLHF
TRBJ2-5 | TRBD1 | once | TRBV11-3 | TGTGCCAGCAGCCGGGGACAGGGAGGGGTACTAGGGGAGACCCAGTACTTC | CASSRGQGGVLGETQYF
TRBJ1-6 | TRBD1 | . | TRBV11-3 | TGTGCCAGCAGCAGGGACAGAAGCTCCTATAATTCACCCCTCCACTTT | CASSRDRSSYNSPLHF
TRBJ2-7 | . | . | TRBV7-6 | TGTGCCAGCAGCCCAACCTCGCCAGTGGGGGGGCACGAGCAGTACTTC | CASSPTSPVGGHEQYF
TRBJ2-2 | TRBD1 | . | TRBV19 | TGTGCCAGTAATCCCGGGACAGTGAACACCGGGGAGCTGTTTTTT | CASNPGTVNTGELFF
TRBJ1-1 | . | . | TRBV4-1 | TGCGCCAGCAGCCAAGGAGGCCAGGGTGCGGCTGAAGCTTTCTTT | CASSQGGQGAAEAFF
TRBJ1-1 | TRBD1 | . | TRBV5-1 | TGCGCCAGCAGCCCCAGGACAGGGGGTGACACTGAAGCTTTCTTT | CASSPRTGGDTEAFF
TRBJ1-5 | . | . | TRBV6-5 | TGTGCCAGCAGTTACCGCGGGGGGCCCCAGCATTTT | CASSYRGGPQHF
TRBJ2-1 | TRBD2 | . | TRBV30 | TGTGCCTGGAGTCCCCAGCGGGGGGGCGAGTTCTTC | CAWSPQRGGEFF
TRBJ1-5 | . | . | TRBV6-1 | TGTGCCAGCAGTGACAGGGATAGCAATCAGCCCCAGCATTTT | CASSDRDSNQPQHF
TRBJ2-3 | . | . | TRBV3-1/TRBV3-2 | TGTGCCAGCAGCCAAGTAGTTCGCCCTGGGGCTGATACGCAGTATTTT | CASSQVVRPGADTQYF
TRBJ1-3 | TRBD1 | once | TRBV28 | TGTGCCAGCATCTCCGGGACAGCCTCTGGAAACACCATATATTTT | CASISGTASGNTIYF
TRBJ1-2 | . | . | TRBV28 | TGTGCCAGTTTCCCCATACAAAGACCTAGCTATGGCTACACCTTC | CASFPIQRPSYGYTF
TRBJ1-2 | TRBD1 | . | TRBV10-3 | TGTGCCATCAGTGAAGGGACAGACAAATCGTATGGCTACACCTTC | CAISEGTDKSYGYTF
TRBJ1-4 | . | . | TRBV18 | TGTGCCAGCTCACCAAAAACAGGACAAACTAATGAAAAACTGTTTTTT | CASSPKTGQTNEKLFF
TRBJ1-5 | TRBD1 | . | TRBV27 | TGTGCCAGCAGTCGGACAGGGGTCCAGCCCCAGCATTTT | CASSRTGVQPQHF
TRBJ2-1 | TRBD1 | . | TRBV2 | TGTGCCAGCAGTGCGGGACAGTACAATGAGCAGTTCTTC | CASSAGQYNEQFF
TRBJ1-5 | TRBD1 | once | TRBV25-1 | TGTGCCAGCAGTGAAACCGGGACAGCTAATCAGCCCCAGCATTTT | CASSETGTANQPQHF
TRBJ2-3 | . | . | TRBV7-2 | TGTGCCAGCAGCTTATCCAGGGTGGATACGCAGTATTTT | CASSLSRVDTQYF
TRBJ2-3 | TRBD2 | . | TRBV18 | TGTGCCAGCTCACCACCGTTTCCTAGCGGGATTAGCACAGATACGCAGTATTTT | CASSPPFPSGISTDTQYF